This T cell receptor (beta chain) was documented in a study of blood T cell repertoires in COVID-19. Looking at the study overall: PBMCs, B-cell-depleted T cells, or T cells were the source of the cDNA or gDNA that made up the material.

Under the authors' procedure: Amplification of reference gene primers was used by the study to estimate nucleated cell counts. Sequencing used immunoSEQ multiplex PCR; TCRdb keeps in-frame clones, though not all of them. V and J calls plus clone size are reproduced from that table; the DNA served to infer D and trimming. The sample shows under 150,000 clones, about 88% of them seen only once. The table lists this clone with a count of one. The CDR3 runs to 16 residues. Trimming took 5 bases from V and 2 from J, leaving 17 bases between them. The germline V gene encodes CDR1 SGHAT and CDR2 FQNNGV. Material: peripheral blood. The source is a human donor in a cohort sampled during active COVID-19. V usage is TRBV11-2 and J usage is TRBJ2-3; tentatively, D is TRBD2 (5 bases). The CDR3, as DNA: TGTGCCAGCAGCCGACGGGGAACCAGTCCCACAGATACGCAGTATTTT. The encoded protein is CASSRRGTSPTDTQYF. Supplemented by reference TRBV11-2 and TRBJ2-3, the full variable domain reads EAGVAQSPRYKIIEKRQSVAFWCNPISGHATLYWYQQILGQGPKLLIQFQNNGVVDDSQLPKDRFSAERLKGVDSTLKIQPAKLEDSAVYLCASSRRGTSPTDTQYFGPGTRLTVL.